The following is a T cell receptor beta chain sequence with its context. This clonotype came up a few times. Its recognized antigen is unknown. Per-base qualities were not stored, and no clone one base away is much larger. Libraries came from RT-PCR. Sequencing took place on an Illumina HiSeq 2500. Using fastp at Q25 and MiXCR, TCRdb reprocessed the public reads and kept productive beta chains. Here each entry gathers all rows of one CDR3 protein and keeps the most common genes and DNA. This sample has around 190,000 distinct CDR3 sequences in its table, and around a tenth of those were observed once. Of the sample, roughly 10% falls within the top ten clones. This specimen comes from a study of response to subunit inactivated influenza vaccine (dated 2018 in TCRdb). Looking at the study overall: To follow how T cells responded to a trivalent subunit inactivated influenza vaccine, the researchers relied on deep quantitative profiling of the T cell receptor repertoire. General findings and caveats noted by the study authors: It was suggested by the authors that each seasonal influenza vaccination may recruit only a limited number of new T cells.

Including the terminal cysteine and phenylalanine, the CDR3 comprises 13 residues. Only the CDR3 DNA is retained, 39 bases long and in frame from the first base. CDR1 SGHTA and CDR2 FQGNSA were looked up in the germline V gene. Relative to germline, V is 2 bases shorter and J is 3 bases shorter, with 7 bases between their ends. Recombination linked TRBV7-2 to TRBJ2-5, with the D gene not clear enough to name. The sequence was obtained from a man aged 45-60 years who received an inactivated influenza vaccine. Donor details come from another sample of the same person, matched by shared clones. The input for sequencing was non-naive T cells sorted from PBMCs, taken on the day of vaccination. Interpreted using the paper, the cell subset or site label stands for: memory T cell fraction. The bases are TGTGCCAGCAGCTTACTACCCGAAGAGACCCAGTACTTC. Its product reads: CASSLLPEETQYF.